This T cell receptor beta chain stems from a study of neurological immune-mediated disorders. Points from the study as a whole: None of the CDR3 amino acid sequences in expanded clones turned up in more than one subject, which points to private repertoires in all groups. HTLV-1-associated myelopathy displayed the greatest TCR clonal expansion, and multiple sclerosis exhibited the smallest, lower than that of healthy controls.

The cDNA was generated through 5'RACE incorporating 10-nucleotide random UMIs. MiXCR was run by TCRdb on the 5' RACE reads, yielding one entry per CDR3 protein. This table has more than 13,000 distinct CDR3 sequences, 8.5% to 12% appearing once. The CDR3 is 16 amino acids. V shed 2 bases and J 3 bases; nucleotides not matched to a gene: 1. Germline values: CDR1 ENHRY, CDR2 SYGVKD. The starting material, 2 million PBMCs stored at -80 C, gave rise to the unsorted libraries. This clonotype is categorized as large. As yet, its antigen is unknown. The chain joins TRBV10-3 to TRBJ2-1; TRBD2 aligns across 13 bases. This TCR came from a woman aged 40-49 years in good health. Sequencing was carried out using PBMCs. The CDR3 protein is CAISEGTSGVYNEQFF. DNA for the CDR3: TGTGCCATCAGTGAGGGGACTAGCGGGGTCTACAATGAGCAGTTCTTC.